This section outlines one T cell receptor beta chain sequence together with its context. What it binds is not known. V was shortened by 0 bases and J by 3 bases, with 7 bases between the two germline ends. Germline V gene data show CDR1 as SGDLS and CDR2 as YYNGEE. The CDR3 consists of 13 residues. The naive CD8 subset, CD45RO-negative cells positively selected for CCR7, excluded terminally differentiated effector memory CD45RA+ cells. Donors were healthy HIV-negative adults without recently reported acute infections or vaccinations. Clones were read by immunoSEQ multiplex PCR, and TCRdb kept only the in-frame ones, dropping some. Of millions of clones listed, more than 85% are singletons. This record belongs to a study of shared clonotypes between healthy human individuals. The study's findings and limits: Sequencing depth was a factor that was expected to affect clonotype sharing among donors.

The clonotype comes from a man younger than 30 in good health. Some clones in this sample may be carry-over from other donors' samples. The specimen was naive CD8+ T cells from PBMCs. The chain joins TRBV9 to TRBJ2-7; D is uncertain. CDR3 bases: TGTGCCAGCAGCGTAGATACCCACTACGAGCAGTACTTC. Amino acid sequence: CASSVDTHYEQYF.